This is a list of T cell receptor beta chains from one sample in a study of blood T cell repertoires in COVID-19. This table comes from immunoSEQ multiplex PCR, and its TCRdb copy is limited to in-frame clones, with some not included. The sample carries approximately 300,000 clones, 89% recorded once. Sequencing input: PBMCs or T cells enriched from blood (not recorded which). These receptors were taken from a man aged 55 to 70 who had recovered from COVID-19. Both conserved end residues are part of each CDR3. Fields, in order: J gene, clone size, V gene, D gene, CDR3 DNA, CDR3 protein. A D gene is named only where the DNA matches it firmly. The size of a clone is reported for some rows only, either as once, few or many, or as a class for expanded clones.

J gene: TRBJ2-2; clone size: once; V gene: TRBV27; D gene: NA; CDR3 DNA: TGTGCCAGCACGAGAGCTACTAACACCGGGGAGCTGTTTTTT; CDR3 protein: CASTRATNTGELFF
J gene: TRBJ2-1; clone size: NA; V gene: TRBV6-2/TRBV6-3; D gene: NA; CDR3 DNA: TGTGCCAGCAGCCAGGACTCATACAATGAGCAGTTCTTC; CDR3 protein: CASSQDSYNEQFF
J gene: TRBJ2-2; clone size: NA; V gene: TRBV18; D gene: TRBD1; CDR3 DNA: TGTGCCAGCTCAGTACGGGACAGGTCCACCGGGGAGCTGTTTTTT; CDR3 protein: CASSVRDRSTGELFF
J gene: TRBJ1-2; clone size: NA; V gene: TRBV3-1/TRBV3-2; D gene: NA; CDR3 DNA: TGTGCCAGCAGCCAAGAACATTCTAACTATGGCTACACCTTC; CDR3 protein: CASSQEHSNYGYTF
J gene: TRBJ2-5; clone size: NA; V gene: TRBV18; D gene: NA; CDR3 DNA: TGTGCCAGCTCACCCCCACTAGGGATTCAAGAGACCCAGTACTTC; CDR3 protein: CASSPPLGIQETQYF
J gene: TRBJ1-2; clone size: NA; V gene: TRBV28; D gene: NA; CDR3 DNA: TGTGCCAGCAGGCCCGGGGGCTATGGCTACACCTTC; CDR3 protein: CASRPGGYGYTF
J gene: TRBJ1-2; clone size: once; V gene: TRBV4-1; D gene: NA; CDR3 DNA: TGCGCCAGCAGCCAAGATGCGTTATATGGCTACACCTTC; CDR3 protein: CASSQDALYGYTF
J gene: TRBJ2-1; clone size: NA; V gene: TRBV5-1; D gene: TRBD2; CDR3 DNA: TGCGCCAGCAGTAGCGGGAGGGCCTTTGCTGAGCAGTTCTTC; CDR3 protein: CASSSGRAFAEQFF
J gene: TRBJ1-3; clone size: few; V gene: TRBV6-5; D gene: TRBD1; CDR3 DNA: TGTGCCAGCAGTTTCCTCCGGGACAGACCTAACACCATATATTTT; CDR3 protein: CASSFLRDRPNTIYF
J gene: TRBJ1-3; clone size: NA; V gene: TRBV7-6; D gene: TRBD1; CDR3 DNA: TGTGCCAGCAGCTTAGTGCAGGGGGCAAATGGAAACACCATATATTTT; CDR3 protein: CASSLVQGANGNTIYF
J gene: TRBJ1-2; clone size: NA; V gene: TRBV28; D gene: TRBD1; CDR3 DNA: TGTGCCAGCAGTGCCCAGGGGACAGGGAACTATGGCTACACCTTC; CDR3 protein: CASSAQGTGNYGYTF
J gene: TRBJ1-1; clone size: few; V gene: TRBV19; D gene: TRBD1; CDR3 DNA: TGTGCCAGTAGTCCGGGGACAGGGTCAAACACTGAAGCTTTCTTT; CDR3 protein: CASSPGTGSNTEAFF
J gene: TRBJ2-5; clone size: NA; V gene: TRBV20-1; D gene: NA; CDR3 DNA: TGCAGTGCTAGTATCAGGGTCCAAGAGACCCAGTACTTC; CDR3 protein: CSASIRVQETQYF
J gene: TRBJ1-1; clone size: NA; V gene: TRBV5-1; D gene: TRBD1; CDR3 DNA: TGCGCCAGCAGCTTGGGAGACCAGGGGGGCGTATTAGTAGCTTTCTTT; CDR3 protein: CASSLGDQGGVLVAFF
J gene: TRBJ2-5; clone size: NA; V gene: TRBV21-1; D gene: NA; CDR3 DNA: TGTGCCAGCAGCAAACAAAGGGGAGAGACCCAGTACTTC; CDR3 protein: CASSKQRGETQYF
J gene: TRBJ2-1; clone size: NA; V gene: TRBV6-4; D gene: NA; CDR3 DNA: TGTGCCAGCAGTGTAGAAGTTTCCGGTAATGAGCAGTTCTTC; CDR3 protein: CASSVEVSGNEQFF
J gene: TRBJ2-2; clone size: NA; V gene: TRBV6-5; D gene: TRBD1; CDR3 DNA: TGTGCCAGCAGCTACGGGGGACAGGGGTTTGCCGGGGAGCTGTTTTTT; CDR3 protein: CASSYGGQGFAGELFF
J gene: TRBJ1-5; clone size: NA; V gene: TRBV7-2; D gene: NA; CDR3 DNA: TGTGCCAGCAGCATGCAGGGTAGCAATCAGCCCCAGCATTTT; CDR3 protein: CASSMQGSNQPQHF
J gene: TRBJ1-4; clone size: few; V gene: TRBV3-1/TRBV3-2; D gene: TRBD1; CDR3 DNA: TGTGCCAGCAGCCCTCGAGGCAGGGGGCATGAAAAACTGTTTTTT; CDR3 protein: CASSPRGRGHEKLFF
J gene: TRBJ2-1; clone size: NA; V gene: TRBV6-2/TRBV6-3; D gene: TRBD2; CDR3 DNA: TGTGCCAGCAGTTCCACTAGCGGGACCTCCTACAATGAGCAGTTCTTC; CDR3 protein: CASSSTSGTSYNEQFF
J gene: TRBJ2-2; clone size: NA; V gene: TRBV2; D gene: NA; CDR3 DNA: TGTGCCAGCAGTGTGCTTGGGGGGGCGGTCGGGGAGCTGTTTTTT; CDR3 protein: CASSVLGGAVGELFF
J gene: TRBJ1-1; clone size: NA; V gene: TRBV5-5; D gene: TRBD1; CDR3 DNA: TGTGCCAGCAGCCTGGGGAGGGGGCCCGTGCCTGAAGCTTTCTTT; CDR3 protein: CASSLGRGPVPEAFF
J gene: TRBJ1-2; clone size: NA; V gene: TRBV7-2; D gene: TRBD1; CDR3 DNA: TGTGCCAGCAGAGCCGGGACAGGGGTTGATGGCTACACCTTC; CDR3 protein: CASRAGTGVDGYTF
J gene: TRBJ2-5; clone size: NA; V gene: TRBV5-1; D gene: TRBD2; CDR3 DNA: TGCGCCAGCAGCGTAGGACTTAGCGGGGAGACCCAGTACTTC; CDR3 protein: CASSVGLSGETQYF
J gene: TRBJ2-1; clone size: NA; V gene: TRBV24-1; D gene: TRBD1; CDR3 DNA: TGTGCCACCAGTGATTCTTCCGGGACAGGGGATGAGCAGTTCTTC; CDR3 protein: CATSDSSGTGDEQFF
J gene: TRBJ2-3; clone size: NA; V gene: TRBV28; D gene: TRBD2; CDR3 DNA: TGTGCCAGCCACCCTTGGCGGGAGAGAACAGATACGCAGTATTTT; CDR3 protein: CASHPWRERTDTQYF
J gene: TRBJ2-5; clone size: NA; V gene: TRBV5-1; D gene: NA; CDR3 DNA: TGCGCCAGCAGCTTGGGCAGAGGAGAGACCCAGTACTTC; CDR3 protein: CASSLGRGETQYF
J gene: TRBJ1-4; clone size: NA; V gene: TRBV6-2/TRBV6-3; D gene: TRBD1; CDR3 DNA: TGTGCCAGCAGTACTGTCCCGGGACAGAAACCTAATGAAAAACTGTTTTTT; CDR3 protein: CASSTVPGQKPNEKLFF
J gene: TRBJ1-1; clone size: NA; V gene: TRBV11-3; D gene: TRBD1; CDR3 DNA: TGTGCCAGCAGCTCATCGACAGGGGGGGAAGCTTTCTTT; CDR3 protein: CASSSSTGGEAFF
J gene: TRBJ2-1; clone size: NA; V gene: TRBV7-7; D gene: TRBD1; CDR3 DNA: TGTGCTAGCAGCTTTGGACAGGGAACCTACAATGAGCAGTTCTTC; CDR3 protein: CASSFGQGTYNEQFF
J gene: TRBJ2-7; clone size: NA; V gene: TRBV15; D gene: TRBD2; CDR3 DNA: TGTGCCACCAGCAGAACCGGAGGGACTACCTCCTACGAGCAGTACTTC; CDR3 protein: CATSRTGGTTSYEQYF
J gene: TRBJ1-4; clone size: NA; V gene: TRBV4-3; D gene: NA; CDR3 DNA: TGCGCCAGCAGCCTTGCACCGGGGGATACCGGGGTAAAACTGTTTTTT; CDR3 protein: CASSLAPGDTGVKLFF
J gene: TRBJ1-2; clone size: NA; V gene: TRBV10-3; D gene: TRBD1; CDR3 DNA: TGTGCCATATTGAGGACAGGGGTTCTCAACGTAGGCTACACCTTC; CDR3 protein: CAILRTGVLNVGYTF
J gene: TRBJ2-2; clone size: once; V gene: TRBV27; D gene: NA; CDR3 DNA: TGTGCCAGCAGTTCTACACTAGTCGGGCGTCTCCCGACTACGAACACCGGGGAGCTGTTTTTT; CDR3 protein: CASSSTLVGRLPTTNTGELFF
J gene: TRBJ1-4; clone size: few; V gene: TRBV25-1; D gene: TRBD1; CDR3 DNA: TGTGCCAGCAGTGAACACAGGGGAGGACGGATCGGACTGTTTTTT; CDR3 protein: CASSEHRGGRIGLFF
J gene: TRBJ1-1; clone size: once; V gene: TRBV29-1; D gene: NA; CDR3 DNA: TGCAGCGTGGAAGGGGAGGGGCAGAACACTGAAGCTTTCTTT; CDR3 protein: CSVEGEGQNTEAFF
J gene: TRBJ1-6; clone size: NA; V gene: TRBV19; D gene: NA; CDR3 DNA: TGTGCCAGTAGACCGTCGGGTGGACCCCTCCACTTT; CDR3 protein: CASRPSGGPLHF
J gene: TRBJ2-5; clone size: once; V gene: TRBV7-8; D gene: TRBD1; CDR3 DNA: TGTGCCAGCAGCCGGGACAGAAAAGAGACCCAGTACTTC; CDR3 protein: CASSRDRKETQYF
J gene: TRBJ1-1; clone size: NA; V gene: TRBV28; D gene: TRBD1; CDR3 DNA: TGTGCCACGGACAGGGGGAACACTGAAGCTTTCTTT; CDR3 protein: CATDRGNTEAFF
J gene: TRBJ2-1; clone size: NA; V gene: TRBV12-5; D gene: TRBD2; CDR3 DNA: TGTGCTAGTGGTCTGGCTAGCGGCAATGAGCAGTTCTTC; CDR3 protein: CASGLASGNEQFF
J gene: TRBJ2-3; clone size: NA; V gene: TRBV7-2; D gene: TRBD2; CDR3 DNA: TGTGCCAGCAGCATTAGCGGGAGCGGCACAGATACGCAGTATTTT; CDR3 protein: CASSISGSGTDTQYF
J gene: TRBJ2-1; clone size: NA; V gene: TRBV7-9; D gene: NA; CDR3 DNA: TGTGCCAGCAGCTTCCGGGTCAATGAGCAGTTCTTC; CDR3 protein: CASSFRVNEQFF
J gene: TRBJ1-5; clone size: NA; V gene: TRBV19; D gene: NA; CDR3 DNA: TGTGCCAGTAGTATAGGGTTGATCAGTATTCAGCCCCAGCATTTT; CDR3 protein: CASSIGLISIQPQHF
J gene: TRBJ2-1; clone size: NA; V gene: TRBV7-2; D gene: TRBD2; CDR3 DNA: TGTGCCAGCAGCTTCTGGGGGAGGGCCGGGGAGCAGTTCTTC; CDR3 protein: CASSFWGRAGEQFF
J gene: TRBJ2-3; clone size: NA; V gene: TRBV19; D gene: NA; CDR3 DNA: TGTGCCAGTAGTGCCGGTCCTACGCAGTATTTT; CDR3 protein: CASSAGPTQYF
J gene: TRBJ2-3; clone size: few; V gene: TRBV6-9; D gene: NA; CDR3 DNA: TGTGCCAGCAGGAGGGAGGCAGATACGCAGTATTTT; CDR3 protein: CASRREADTQYF
J gene: TRBJ1-6; clone size: once; V gene: TRBV3-1/TRBV3-2; D gene: NA; CDR3 DNA: TGTGCCAGCAGCCTCCTACAGGGTTCGGGCAATTCACCCCTCCACTTT; CDR3 protein: CASSLLQGSGNSPLHF
J gene: TRBJ1-2; clone size: NA; V gene: TRBV3-1/TRBV3-2; D gene: TRBD1; CDR3 DNA: TGTGCCAGCAGCCAAGCCCGCCCGGGACAGGCTAACTATGGCTACACCTTC; CDR3 protein: CASSQARPGQANYGYTF
J gene: TRBJ2-2; clone size: NA; V gene: TRBV7-2; D gene: TRBD2; CDR3 DNA: TGTGCCAGCAGCAGAGGGGCGGGAGTGGAGACCGGGGAGCTGTTTTTT; CDR3 protein: CASSRGAGVETGELFF
J gene: TRBJ2-7; clone size: NA; V gene: TRBV7-9; D gene: NA; CDR3 DNA: TGTGCCAGCAGCTTAGCGGGAGGTGTCGAGCAGTACTTC; CDR3 protein: CASSLAGGVEQYF
J gene: TRBJ2-7; clone size: NA; V gene: TRBV5-6; D gene: NA; CDR3 DNA: TGTGCCAGCAGCTTGAGCGCAAGGAGCTCCTACGAGCAGTACTTC; CDR3 protein: CASSLSARSSYEQYF
J gene: TRBJ1-4; clone size: NA; V gene: TRBV5-1; D gene: TRBD1; CDR3 DNA: TGCGCCAGCAGCCTAGGACAGGACTCCATCGGTGCTAATGAAAAACTGTTTTTT; CDR3 protein: CASSLGQDSIGANEKLFF
J gene: TRBJ2-5; clone size: NA; V gene: TRBV2; D gene: NA; CDR3 DNA: TGTGCCAGCAGCGAAGAGGACAGAAAGAAGTACTTC; CDR3 protein: CASSEEDRKKYF
J gene: TRBJ2-7; clone size: once; V gene: TRBV5-6; D gene: NA; CDR3 DNA: TGTGCCAGCAGCTTTACTCACAACCTGGACAGCTACGAGCAGTACTTC; CDR3 protein: CASSFTHNLDSYEQYF
J gene: TRBJ1-6; clone size: NA; V gene: TRBV27; D gene: NA; CDR3 DNA: TGTGCCAGCAGTTTAGCGAGCTCCTATAATTCACCCCTCCACTTT; CDR3 protein: CASSLASSYNSPLHF
J gene: TRBJ2-3; clone size: once; V gene: TRBV7-6; D gene: NA; CDR3 DNA: TGTGCCAGCAGCTTATTAGATAGCACAGATACGCAGTATTTT; CDR3 protein: CASSLLDSTDTQYF
J gene: TRBJ2-5; clone size: NA; V gene: TRBV18; D gene: NA; CDR3 DNA: TGTGCCAGCTCACCGGAACGGGTCCAAGAGACCCAGTACTTC; CDR3 protein: CASSPERVQETQYF